The next 10 T cell receptor beta chains were all read from a single sample in a study of CD8 T cells in Susac syndrome. The RNA, about 0.45 to 1 ug, was put through reverse transcription using random hexamers. MiXCR, applied by TCRdb to the immunoSEQ multiplex PCR reads, yields one record per CDR3 protein. This table has around 120,000 distinct CDR3 sequences, roughly 94% appearing once. Specimen: CD4+ T cells from PBMCs. The source is a human donor with multiple sclerosis.

This chain uses TRBV20-1 with TRBJ2-5; weak D call: TRBD2 (6 bases). V lost 0 bases and J lost 2, with 10 bases in between. Germline V gene data show CDR1 as DFQATT and CDR2 as SNEGSKA (reference sequence). The CDR3 loop spans 14 amino acids. The CDR3 nucleotides read TGCAGTGCTAGAGATCTGGCGGGACAAGAGACCCAGTACTTC. Protein: CSARDLAGQETQYF.

This clonotype was picked up one time. Since the CDR3 does not end with the conserved phenylalanine or tryptophan, this likely comes from a read error. J is TRBJ2-2 and V is TRBV12-3 or TRBV12-4; 9 bases match TRBD1. V lost 6 bases, J lost 7 bases, and 6 bases stayed unmatched. The CDR3 spans 14 residues. The DNA of the CDR3 is TGTGCCAGCAGCCTACAGGGGGCGATCGGGGAGCTGTTTTCT. This gives the protein CASSLQGAIGELFS.

V and J are TRBV3-1 and TRBJ1-1, with D unresolved. The CDR3 contains 15 residues. V lost 3 bases, J lost 0 bases, and 11 bases lay in between. Per germline, CDR1 LGHDT and CDR2 YNNKEL (reference sequence). CDR3 in DNA: TGTGCCAGCAGCCAGGCTCGACAAATGAACACTGAAGCTTTCTTT. It is translated as CASSQARQMNTEAFF.

V is TRBV20-1 and J is TRBJ2-1; no definite D call. The CDR3 totals 16 residues. CDR1 is DFQATT, CDR2 SNEGSKA, per germline (reference sequence). The V and J ends lost 2 bases and 0 bases respectively, with 14 bases between them. The chain's CDR3 is CSARPQDVPSYNEQFF. CDR3 DNA: TGCAGTGCTAGACCACAAGACGTGCCCTCCTACAATGAGCAGTTCTTC.

The CDR3 sequence is CASSSLNTDTQYF. In DNA form, the CDR3 reads TGTGCCAGCAGCTCTCTCAACACAGATACGCAGTATTTT. This sequence joins TRBV7-9 and TRBJ2-3, with D uncertain. Trimming took 4 bases from V and 2 from J, leaving 7 bases between them. There are 13 residues in the CDR3. The germline V gene encodes CDR1 SEHNR and CDR2 FQNEAQ (reference sequence).

This clonotype was counted once. The chain recombines TRBV4-1 with TRBJ1-2; 8 bases fit TRBD1. Looked up from germline, CDR1 is MGHRA and CDR2 is YSYEKL. The CDR3 totals 14 residues. The ends lost 4 bases at V and 4 bases at J; junction bases unmatched: 5. In nucleotides, the CDR3 is TGCGCCAGCAGCCCTTCCGGGACAGGCTATGGCTACACCTTC. Translation: CASSPSGTGYGYTF.

This clonotype was recorded only once. V and J are TRBV9 and TRBJ2-1; 7 bases match TRBD1. Germline loops: CDR1 SGDLS, CDR2 YYNGEE. V trimming: 3 bases; J trimming: 7 bases; junction bases outside the gene matches: 4. The CDR3 extends over 13 amino acids. The chain's CDR3 is CASSATGTNEQFF. The CDR3 DNA reads TGTGCCAGCAGCGCGACAGGGACGAATGAGCAGTTCTTC.

This clonotype has a single count. The chain links TRBV7-2 to TRBJ1-4; D is unresolved. Germline-derived CDR1 and CDR2 are SGHTA and FQGNSA. The CDR3 extends over 14 amino acids. V was trimmed by 6 bases and J by 4 bases, leaving 12 bases between them. CDR3 DNA: TGTGCCAGCAGTTGGGCCCCGCTTAATGAAAAACTGTTTTTT. It encodes CASSWAPLNEKLFF.

This rearrangement joins TRBV30 to TRBJ2-7; D might be TRBD1 (6 bases). Germline lookup yields CDR1 GTSNPN and CDR2 SVGIG (reference sequence). CDR3 length equals 14 residues. Between the trimmed V and J ends, which lost 8 bases and 0 bases, there was a span of 17 bases. CDR3 DNA: TGTGCCGGCGTTGACAGGAGGATCTCCTACGAGCAGTACTTC. It encodes CAGVDRRISYEQYF.

This clonotype has only one observation. The gene calls are TRBV5-4 and TRBJ1-5, with D possibly TRBD1 on 6 matching bases. V lost 4 bases and J lost 1, with 12 bases in between. CDR3 length: 15 amino acids. The germline V gene encodes CDR1 SGHNT and CDR2 YYREEE (reference sequence). The CDR3 protein is CASSMDRLSNQPQHF. The CDR3 coding sequence is TGTGCCAGCAGCATGGACAGATTGAGCAATCAGCCCCAGCATTTT. Filled out from reference TRBV5-4 and TRBJ1-5, the complete variable domain reads ETGVTQSPTHLIKTRGQQVTLRCSSQSGHNTVSWYQQALGQGPQFIFQYYREEENGRGNFPPRFSGLQFPNYSSELNVNALELDDSALYLCASSMDRLSNQPQHFGDGTRLSIL.